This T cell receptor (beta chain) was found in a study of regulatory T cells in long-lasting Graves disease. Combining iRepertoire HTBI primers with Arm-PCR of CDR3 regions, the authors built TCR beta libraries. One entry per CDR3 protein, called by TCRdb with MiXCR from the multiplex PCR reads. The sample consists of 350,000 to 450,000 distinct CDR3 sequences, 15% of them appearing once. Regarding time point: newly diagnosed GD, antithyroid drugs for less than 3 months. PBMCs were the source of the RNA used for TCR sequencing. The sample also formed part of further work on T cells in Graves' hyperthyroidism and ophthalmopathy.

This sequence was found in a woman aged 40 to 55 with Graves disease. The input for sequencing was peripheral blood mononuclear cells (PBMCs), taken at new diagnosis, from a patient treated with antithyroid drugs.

CDR3 bases: TGCAGTGCTTCTAGCCCAACGGGACCAGGAGAAACCCAGTACTTC. Its protein product is CSASSPTGPGETQYF. The V gene is TRBV20-1, the J gene TRBJ2-5; D assignment may be TRBD1 or TRBD2 (5 bases each). Germline lookup yields CDR1 DFQATT and CDR2 SNEGSKA (reference sequence). Trimming removed 5 bases at V and 8 bases at J, with 24 bases between. The CDR3 has 15 residues.